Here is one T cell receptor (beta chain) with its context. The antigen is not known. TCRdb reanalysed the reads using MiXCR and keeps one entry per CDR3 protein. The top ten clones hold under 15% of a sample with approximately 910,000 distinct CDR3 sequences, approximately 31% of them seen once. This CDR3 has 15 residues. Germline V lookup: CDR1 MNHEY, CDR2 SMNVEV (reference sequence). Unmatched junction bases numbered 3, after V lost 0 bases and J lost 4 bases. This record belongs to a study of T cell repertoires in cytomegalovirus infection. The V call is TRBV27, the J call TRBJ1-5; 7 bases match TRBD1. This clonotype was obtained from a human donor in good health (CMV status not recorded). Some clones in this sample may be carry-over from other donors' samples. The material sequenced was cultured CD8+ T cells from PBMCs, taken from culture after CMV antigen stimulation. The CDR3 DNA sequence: TGTGCCAGCAGTTTATCCCACAGGGGTAATCAGCCCCAGCATTTT. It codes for CASSLSHRGNQPQHF.